This T cell receptor beta chain was sequenced during a study of Ad26.COV2.S vaccination and SARS-CoV-2 variants. Study-wide results and caveats: The breadth of spike-specific CD8+ and CD4+ T cell responses after vaccination was reportedly substantial.

Measured with immunoSEQ multiplex PCR; TCRdb has only the in-frame clones, and not every one. The sample has approximately 340,000 clones; about 90% are singletons. Regarding this clone: Its antigen is unknown.

V was trimmed by 3 bases and J by 8 bases, leaving 20 bases between them. CDR3 length equals 17 residues. From germline, CDR1 is MNHEY and CDR2 SMNVEV (reference sequence). The chain uses TRBV27 and TRBJ1-6; D is uncertain. Sample: peripheral blood, taken after recovery from COVID-19. This TCR derives from a human donor who had recovered from COVID-19. The chain's CDR3 is CASSFSGVPQSDSPLHF. CDR3 bases: TGTGCCAGCAGTTTCAGCGGCGTGCCCCAATCGGATTCACCCCTCCACTTT.